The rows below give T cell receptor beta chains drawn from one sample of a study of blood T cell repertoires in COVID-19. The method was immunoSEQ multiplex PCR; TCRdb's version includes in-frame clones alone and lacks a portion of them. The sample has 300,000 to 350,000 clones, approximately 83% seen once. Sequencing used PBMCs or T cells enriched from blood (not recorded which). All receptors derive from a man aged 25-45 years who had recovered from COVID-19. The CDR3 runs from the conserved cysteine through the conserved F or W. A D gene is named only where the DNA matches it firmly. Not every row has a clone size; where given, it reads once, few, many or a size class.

cdr3_aa: CASSRDGTEGQPQHF
cdr3_nt: TGCGCCAGCAGCCGGGATGGGACAGAGGGACAGCCCCAGCATTTT
clone_size: -
v_call: TRBV4-3
j_call: TRBJ1-5
d_call: TRBD1

cdr3_aa: CASSLETGTNEKLFF
cdr3_nt: TGTGCCAGCAGCTTAGAGACAGGCACTAATGAAAAACTGTTTTTT
clone_size: -
v_call: TRBV7-9
j_call: TRBJ1-4
d_call: -

cdr3_aa: CASSYTTGSWEQYF
cdr3_nt: TGTGCCAGCAGCTACACAACGGGGAGTTGGGAGCAGTACTTC
clone_size: -
v_call: TRBV5-8
j_call: TRBJ2-7
d_call: -

cdr3_aa: CASSPPGQGVVNTQYF
cdr3_nt: TGTGCCAGCAGCCCCCCGGGACAGGGGGTCGTGAATACGCAGTATTTT
clone_size: -
v_call: TRBV7-2
j_call: TRBJ2-3
d_call: TRBD1

cdr3_aa: CASTQLGHSYEQYF
cdr3_nt: TGTGCCAGCACTCAACTGGGACACTCCTACGAGCAGTACTTC
clone_size: -
v_call: TRBV6-5
j_call: TRBJ2-7
d_call: -

cdr3_aa: CASSFFDRNYGYTF
cdr3_nt: TGTGCCAGCAGCTTCTTCGACAGAAACTATGGCTACACCTTC
clone_size: -
v_call: TRBV7-8
j_call: TRBJ1-2
d_call: -

cdr3_aa: CAISESTYQKTSGELFF
cdr3_nt: TGTGCCATCAGTGAGTCGACCTACCAGAAGACTAGCGGGGAGCTGTTTTTT
clone_size: -
v_call: TRBV10-3
j_call: TRBJ2-2
d_call: -

cdr3_aa: CASRMSGTDTQYF
cdr3_nt: TGTGCCAGCCGTATGTCCGGCACAGATACGCAGTATTTT
clone_size: -
v_call: TRBV19
j_call: TRBJ2-3
d_call: -

cdr3_aa: CASSLQAPSGNEKLFF
cdr3_nt: TGTGCCAGCAGCTTACAGGCCCCAAGCGGTAATGAAAAACTGTTTTTT
clone_size: -
v_call: TRBV11-3
j_call: TRBJ1-4
d_call: -

cdr3_aa: CASSLDKPYGYTF
cdr3_nt: TGTGCCAGCAGCCTAGACAAGCCCTATGGCTACACCTTC
clone_size: few
v_call: TRBV3-1/TRBV3-2
j_call: TRBJ1-2
d_call: -

cdr3_aa: CASEARQGNTGELFF
cdr3_nt: TGTGCCAGCGAAGCACGACAGGGAAACACCGGGGAGCTGTTTTTT
clone_size: once
v_call: TRBV2
j_call: TRBJ2-2
d_call: TRBD1

cdr3_aa: CASSEGGLGGNTEAFF
cdr3_nt: TGTGCCAGCAGTGAAGGCGGCCTGGGGGGGAACACTGAAGCTTTCTTT
clone_size: -
v_call: TRBV2
j_call: TRBJ1-1
d_call: -

cdr3_aa: CASSLTDTPNTGELFF
cdr3_nt: TGTGCCAGCAGCCTAACGGACACCCCGAACACCGGGGAGCTGTTTTTT
clone_size: few
v_call: TRBV7-8
j_call: TRBJ2-2
d_call: -

cdr3_aa: CASATGDYGYTF
cdr3_nt: TGTGCCAGCGCGACAGGAGACTATGGCTACACCTTC
clone_size: -
v_call: TRBV6-1
j_call: TRBJ1-2
d_call: -

cdr3_aa: CASSQEVRGGEQYF
cdr3_nt: TGTGCCAGCAGCCAAGAGGTAAGAGGTGGCGAGCAGTACTTC
clone_size: -
v_call: TRBV3-1/TRBV3-2
j_call: TRBJ2-7
d_call: -

cdr3_aa: CASSQRDTWDTSEAFF
cdr3_nt: TGCGCCAGCAGCCAAAGGGACACCTGGGACACCAGTGAAGCTTTCTTT
clone_size: -
v_call: TRBV4-1
j_call: TRBJ1-1
d_call: -

cdr3_aa: CAWSEGFLYEQYF
cdr3_nt: TGTGCCTGGAGTGAGGGGTTTCTGTACGAGCAGTACTTC
clone_size: -
v_call: TRBV30
j_call: TRBJ2-7
d_call: -

cdr3_aa: CATSRAGGNYGYTF
cdr3_nt: TGTGCCACCAGTCGGGCAGGGGGGAACTATGGCTACACCTTC
clone_size: few
v_call: TRBV24-1
j_call: TRBJ1-2
d_call: TRBD1

cdr3_aa: CASSFGGSQYTGNTIYF
cdr3_nt: TGTGCCAGCAGCTTCGGGGGGTCTCAATACACTGGAAACACCATATATTTT
clone_size: -
v_call: TRBV5-4
j_call: TRBJ1-3
d_call: -

cdr3_aa: CASSSGRKDDYGYTF
cdr3_nt: TGTGCCAGCAGCTCGGGTCGGAAGGATGACTATGGCTACACCTTC
clone_size: -
v_call: TRBV13
j_call: TRBJ1-2
d_call: -

cdr3_aa: CASSYSIGVTNYGYTF
cdr3_nt: TGTGCCAGCAGTTACTCCATAGGGGTAACTAACTATGGCTACACCTTC
clone_size: -
v_call: TRBV6-5
j_call: TRBJ1-2
d_call: -

cdr3_aa: CASRRQGRDTQYF
cdr3_nt: TGTGCCAGCAGGAGACAGGGCCGGGATACGCAGTATTTT
clone_size: -
v_call: TRBV2
j_call: TRBJ2-3
d_call: TRBD1

cdr3_aa: CASSQDAGVGSPLHF
cdr3_nt: TGTGCCAGCAGCCAAGATGCGGGGGTCGGATCACCCCTCCACTTT
clone_size: -
v_call: TRBV4-2
j_call: TRBJ1-6
d_call: -

cdr3_aa: CASLKGGQMHF
cdr3_nt: TGTGCCAGCCTAAAGGGGGGGCAGATGCATTTT
clone_size: -
v_call: TRBV6-5
j_call: TRBJ1-1
d_call: -

cdr3_aa: CASSGRHGNQPQHF
cdr3_nt: TGTGCCAGCAGCGGAAGACATGGTAATCAGCCCCAGCATTTT
clone_size: -
v_call: TRBV9
j_call: TRBJ1-5
d_call: -

cdr3_aa: CASIKTNRGNQPQHF
cdr3_nt: TGTGCCAGTATCAAGACAAACAGGGGCAATCAGCCCCAGCATTTT
clone_size: -
v_call: TRBV19
j_call: TRBJ1-5
d_call: -

cdr3_aa: CASSFDRARYGYTF
cdr3_nt: TGTGCCAGCAGCTTTGACAGGGCCCGCTATGGCTACACCTTC
clone_size: -
v_call: TRBV7-2
j_call: TRBJ1-2
d_call: TRBD1

cdr3_aa: CASSDRGPPETDTQYF
cdr3_nt: TGTGCCAGCAGCGACAGGGGGCCCCCAGAGACAGATACGCAGTATTTT
clone_size: -
v_call: TRBV7-9
j_call: TRBJ2-3
d_call: TRBD1

cdr3_aa: CASSSSGGTDTQYF
cdr3_nt: TGCGCCAGCAGTAGTAGCGGGGGCACAGATACGCAGTATTTT
clone_size: -
v_call: TRBV5-1
j_call: TRBJ2-3
d_call: TRBD2

cdr3_aa: CASSFDRGGVHEQYF
cdr3_nt: TGTGCCAGCAGCTTCGACAGGGGAGGGGTTCACGAGCAGTACTTC
clone_size: -
v_call: TRBV5-4
j_call: TRBJ2-7
d_call: -

cdr3_aa: CASSHGTDRGFGYTF
cdr3_nt: TGTGCCAGCAGCCATGGAACCGACAGGGGATTTGGCTACACCTTC
clone_size: -
v_call: TRBV7-9
j_call: TRBJ1-2
d_call: TRBD1

cdr3_aa: CASSMYGDFDGYTF
cdr3_nt: TGTGCCAGTAGTATGTACGGGGACTTCGATGGCTACACCTTC
clone_size: -
v_call: TRBV19
j_call: TRBJ1-2
d_call: -

cdr3_aa: CASSSAGLAGYNEQFF
cdr3_nt: TGTGCCAGCAGTTCTGCGGGACTAGCGGGCTACAATGAGCAGTTCTTC
clone_size: -
v_call: TRBV6-5
j_call: TRBJ2-1
d_call: TRBD2

cdr3_aa: CASSLDRGIWDNEQFF
cdr3_nt: TGTGCCAGCAGCTTGGACAGGGGGATTTGGGACAATGAGCAGTTCTTC
clone_size: -
v_call: TRBV5-4
j_call: TRBJ2-1
d_call: TRBD1

cdr3_aa: CASSPGTGGIISGNTIYF
cdr3_nt: TGTGCCAGCTCACCGGGGACAGGGGGCATTATCTCTGGAAACACCATATATTTT
clone_size: -
v_call: TRBV18
j_call: TRBJ1-3
d_call: TRBD1

cdr3_aa: CAWSVYETQYF
cdr3_nt: TGTGCCTGGAGTGTTTATGAGACCCAGTACTTC
clone_size: -
v_call: TRBV30
j_call: TRBJ2-5
d_call: -

cdr3_aa: CASSFAPGQNYGYTF
cdr3_nt: TGTGCCAGCAGCTTTGCTCCAGGGCAAAACTATGGCTACACCTTC
clone_size: -
v_call: TRBV12-1
j_call: TRBJ1-2
d_call: -

cdr3_aa: CASSLLGNTGELFF
cdr3_nt: TGTGCCAGCAGCTTACTCGGGAACACCGGGGAGCTGTTTTTT
clone_size: -
v_call: TRBV7-3
j_call: TRBJ2-2
d_call: -

cdr3_aa: CTSSQDLRGPNYGYTF
cdr3_nt: TGCACCAGCAGCCAAGATCTTAGGGGGCCCAACTATGGCTACACCTTC
clone_size: -
v_call: TRBV1
j_call: TRBJ1-2
d_call: -

cdr3_aa: CATQKEGYTF
cdr3_nt: TGTGCCACCCAGAAGGAGGGCTACACCTTC
clone_size: once
v_call: TRBV19
j_call: TRBJ1-2
d_call: -

cdr3_aa: CASSLFTGVGYNEQFF
cdr3_nt: TGTGCCAGCAGCTTGTTCACAGGGGTCGGCTACAATGAGCAGTTCTTC
clone_size: -
v_call: TRBV5-5
j_call: TRBJ2-1
d_call: TRBD1

cdr3_aa: CASSERPRGPYEQYF
cdr3_nt: TGTGCCAGCAGTGAAAGGCCTCGCGGCCCCTACGAGCAGTACTTC
clone_size: -
v_call: TRBV6-1
j_call: TRBJ2-7
d_call: -

cdr3_aa: CASSPAGGRRTQYF
cdr3_nt: TGTGCCAGCAGCCCAGCGGGGGGGCGGCGTACGCAGTATTTT
clone_size: -
v_call: TRBV6-2/TRBV6-3
j_call: TRBJ2-3
d_call: TRBD2

cdr3_aa: CASSMRTGTEGEQYF
cdr3_nt: TGTGCCAGCAGCATGAGGACAGGTACAGAAGGCGAGCAGTACTTC
clone_size: -
v_call: TRBV5-4
j_call: TRBJ2-7
d_call: TRBD1

cdr3_aa: CASSPHSQGIYEQYF
cdr3_nt: TGTGCCAGCAGCCCACACTCCCAGGGTATCTACGAGCAGTACTTC
clone_size: -
v_call: TRBV7-8
j_call: TRBJ2-7
d_call: -

cdr3_aa: CASILQGADTEAFF
cdr3_nt: TGTGCCAGCATTTTACAGGGGGCGGACACTGAAGCTTTCTTT
clone_size: -
v_call: TRBV2
j_call: TRBJ1-1
d_call: TRBD1

cdr3_aa: CASSEAAENQVYGYTF
cdr3_nt: TGTGCCAGCAGTGAAGCAGCGGAAAATCAGGTCTATGGCTACACCTTC
clone_size: -
v_call: TRBV6-1
j_call: TRBJ1-2
d_call: -

cdr3_aa: CASTTRGELFF
cdr3_nt: TGTGCCAGCACCACCCGGGGGGAGCTGTTTTTT
clone_size: -
v_call: TRBV2
j_call: TRBJ2-2
d_call: -

cdr3_aa: CAITQGTGRSGNTIYF
cdr3_nt: TGTGCCATCACCCAGGGGACAGGGCGCTCTGGAAACACCATATATTTT
clone_size: -
v_call: TRBV10-3
j_call: TRBJ1-3
d_call: TRBD1

cdr3_aa: CASSPLGQANSYEQYF
cdr3_nt: TGTGCCAGCTCACCACTAGGACAGGCAAACTCCTACGAGCAGTACTTC
clone_size: -
v_call: TRBV18
j_call: TRBJ2-7
d_call: TRBD1

cdr3_aa: CARTGRGGTETQYF
cdr3_nt: TGTGCCAGAACGGGTCGTGGGGGGACGGAGACCCAGTACTTC
clone_size: -
v_call: TRBV2
j_call: TRBJ2-5
d_call: -

cdr3_aa: CASSPMTDLAKNIQYF
cdr3_nt: TGTGCCAGCAGCCCTATGACAGATTTAGCCAAAAACATTCAGTACTTC
clone_size: -
v_call: TRBV7-9
j_call: TRBJ2-4
d_call: -

cdr3_aa: CASRTTGGGTDTQYF
cdr3_nt: TGTGCCAGCAGGACCACAGGGGGCGGGACAGATACGCAGTATTTT
clone_size: once
v_call: TRBV3-1/TRBV3-2
j_call: TRBJ2-3
d_call: TRBD1

cdr3_aa: CSVVTGGQPQHF
cdr3_nt: TGCAGCGTTGTGACAGGAGGTCAGCCCCAGCATTTT
clone_size: -
v_call: TRBV29-1
j_call: TRBJ1-5
d_call: -

cdr3_aa: CASSRDRGGYEQYF
cdr3_nt: TGCGCCAGCAGCCGAGACAGGGGCGGGTACGAGCAGTACTTC
clone_size: -
v_call: TRBV4-3
j_call: TRBJ2-7
d_call: TRBD1